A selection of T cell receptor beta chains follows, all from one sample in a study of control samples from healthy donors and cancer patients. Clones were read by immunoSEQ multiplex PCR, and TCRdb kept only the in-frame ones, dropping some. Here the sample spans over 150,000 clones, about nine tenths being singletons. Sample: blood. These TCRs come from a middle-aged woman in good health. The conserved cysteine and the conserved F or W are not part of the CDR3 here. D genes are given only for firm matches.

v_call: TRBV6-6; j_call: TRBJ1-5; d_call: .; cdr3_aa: ASSSEIGSLNQPQH
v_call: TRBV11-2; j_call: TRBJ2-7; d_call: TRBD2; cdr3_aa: ASSLDLERGLYEQY
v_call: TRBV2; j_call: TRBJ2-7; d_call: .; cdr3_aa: ASSAEDPFANTIGEQY
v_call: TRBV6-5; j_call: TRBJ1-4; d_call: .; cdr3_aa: ASSRLGAANEKLF
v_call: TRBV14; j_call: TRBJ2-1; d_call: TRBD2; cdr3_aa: ASSGLAGGSEQF
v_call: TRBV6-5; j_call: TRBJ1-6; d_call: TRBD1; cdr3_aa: ASRITQSGTGSH
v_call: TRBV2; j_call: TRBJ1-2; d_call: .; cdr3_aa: ASTEANYGYT
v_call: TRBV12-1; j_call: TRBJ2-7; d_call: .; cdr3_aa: ASSPSGGNEQY
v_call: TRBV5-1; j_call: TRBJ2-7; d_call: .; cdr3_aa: ASSLARDYEQY
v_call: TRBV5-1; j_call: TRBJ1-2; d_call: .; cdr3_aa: ASSLVSWGLGYT
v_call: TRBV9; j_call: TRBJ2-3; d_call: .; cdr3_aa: ASSGGAGTDTQY
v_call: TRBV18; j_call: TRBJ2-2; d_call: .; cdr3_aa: ASSPSEVAGELF
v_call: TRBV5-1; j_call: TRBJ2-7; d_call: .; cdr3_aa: ASSLGGQTGGHYEQY
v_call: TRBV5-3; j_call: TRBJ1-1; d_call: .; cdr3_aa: ARPGAKTEAF
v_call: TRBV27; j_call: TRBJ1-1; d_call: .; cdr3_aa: ASSPPGGFAF
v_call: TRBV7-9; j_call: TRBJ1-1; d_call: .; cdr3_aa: ASSSENTEAF
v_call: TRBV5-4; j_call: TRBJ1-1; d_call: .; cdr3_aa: ASSFGDTMNTEAF
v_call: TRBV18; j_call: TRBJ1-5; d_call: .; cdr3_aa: ASSPGQAYNQPQH
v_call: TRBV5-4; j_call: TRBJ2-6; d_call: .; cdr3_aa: ASSPTYPGANVLT
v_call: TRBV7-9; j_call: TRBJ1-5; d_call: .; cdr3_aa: ASSPDGREQPQH
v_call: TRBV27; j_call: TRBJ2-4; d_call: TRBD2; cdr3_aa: ASRGGGDIQY
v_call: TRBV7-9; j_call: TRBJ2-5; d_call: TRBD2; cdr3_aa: ASSLGMAGGPEETQY
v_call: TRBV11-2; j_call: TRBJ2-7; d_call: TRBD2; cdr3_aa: ASSFTSGGAYEQY
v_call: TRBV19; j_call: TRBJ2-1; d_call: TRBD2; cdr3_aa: ASSIVGLRSGGAGEQF
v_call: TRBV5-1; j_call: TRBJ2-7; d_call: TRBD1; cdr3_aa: ASSHRQGPEQY
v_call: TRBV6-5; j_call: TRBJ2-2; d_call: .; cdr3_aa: ASSYSMSGNTGELF
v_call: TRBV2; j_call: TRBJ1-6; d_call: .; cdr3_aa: ATDTDGEDSPLH
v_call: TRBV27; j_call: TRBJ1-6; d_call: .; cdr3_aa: ASSFQGQGNSPLH
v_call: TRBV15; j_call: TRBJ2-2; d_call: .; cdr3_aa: ATSAWAAGKNTGELF
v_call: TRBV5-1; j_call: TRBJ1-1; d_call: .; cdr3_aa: ASSGGGGFTEAF
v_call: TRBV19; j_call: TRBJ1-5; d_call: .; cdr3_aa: ASRELGYSNQPQH
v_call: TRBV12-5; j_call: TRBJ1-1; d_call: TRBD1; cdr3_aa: ASGLMTGGGNTEAF
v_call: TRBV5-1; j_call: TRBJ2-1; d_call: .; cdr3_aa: ASSSDLSSYNEQF
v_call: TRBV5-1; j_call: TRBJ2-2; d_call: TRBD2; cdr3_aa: ASEGWSGENGELF
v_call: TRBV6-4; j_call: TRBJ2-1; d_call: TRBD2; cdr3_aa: ASSSRAGGSYNEQF
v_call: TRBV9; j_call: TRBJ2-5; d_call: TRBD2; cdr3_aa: ASSVEGGVETQY
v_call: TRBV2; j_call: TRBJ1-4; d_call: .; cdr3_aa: ASKGETNEKLF
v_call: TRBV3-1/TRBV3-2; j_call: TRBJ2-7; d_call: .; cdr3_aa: ASSRLGAYEQY
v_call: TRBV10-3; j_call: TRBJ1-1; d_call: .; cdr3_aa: ATGQIMNTEAF
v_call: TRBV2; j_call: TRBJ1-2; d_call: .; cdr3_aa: ASTVEGGAGYT
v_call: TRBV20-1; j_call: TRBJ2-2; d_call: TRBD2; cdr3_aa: SASLAGGHTGELF
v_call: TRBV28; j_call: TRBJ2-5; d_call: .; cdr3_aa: ASSLRLGAGETQY
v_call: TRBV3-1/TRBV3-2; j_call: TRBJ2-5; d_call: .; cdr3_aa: ASSQGIIVRETQY
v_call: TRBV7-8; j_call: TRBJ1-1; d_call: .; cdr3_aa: ASSGGGGLNTEAF
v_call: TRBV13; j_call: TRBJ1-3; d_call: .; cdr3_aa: ASSWGARGNTIY
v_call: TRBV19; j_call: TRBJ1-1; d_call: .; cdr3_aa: ASSMRRRDTEAF
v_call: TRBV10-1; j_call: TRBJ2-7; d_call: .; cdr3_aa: ASSEGREQY
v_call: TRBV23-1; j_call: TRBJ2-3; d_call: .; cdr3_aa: ASTLGYCSPRGSDTQY
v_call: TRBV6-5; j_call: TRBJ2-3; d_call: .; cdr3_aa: ASMGSTDTQY
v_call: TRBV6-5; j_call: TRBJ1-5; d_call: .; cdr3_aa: ASTLQPNQPQH
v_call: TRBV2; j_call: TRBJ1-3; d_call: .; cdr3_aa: ASSEHSSGNTIY
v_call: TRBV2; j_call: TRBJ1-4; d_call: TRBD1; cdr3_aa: ASAVGTGGVGDEKLF
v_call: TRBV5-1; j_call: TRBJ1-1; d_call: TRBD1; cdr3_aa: ASNQGAGNTEAF
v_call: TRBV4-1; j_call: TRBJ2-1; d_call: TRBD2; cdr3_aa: ASSTLAGETPSSYSEQF
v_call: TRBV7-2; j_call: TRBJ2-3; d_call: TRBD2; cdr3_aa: ASSVSGGAQDTQY
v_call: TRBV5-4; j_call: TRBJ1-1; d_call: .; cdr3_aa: ASSWSNPSGTEAF
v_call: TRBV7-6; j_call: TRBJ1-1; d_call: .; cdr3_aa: ASSLRTGANTEAF
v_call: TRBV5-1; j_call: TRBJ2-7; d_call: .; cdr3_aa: ASSLGGLDEQY
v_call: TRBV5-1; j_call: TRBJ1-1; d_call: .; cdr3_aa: ASSPMAGNTEAF
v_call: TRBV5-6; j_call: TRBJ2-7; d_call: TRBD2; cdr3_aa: ASSYRGTSSYEQY